Shown below are 11 T cell receptor beta chains from a single sample sequenced in a study of blood T cell repertoires in COVID-19 (dated by TCRdb to the early 2020s). The library was prepared using the immunoSEQ multiplex PCR assay. TCRdb retrieved this table from immuneACCESS and kept in-frame rearrangements only. Not all clones are present; in checked studies, unresolved V genes account for under half, and no reason is known for the remainder. The sample profile shows roughly 80,000 clones; around 78% of them were found once. Less than 20% of the sample comes from the top ten. The sample comprised peripheral blood. Every receptor here comes from a human donor in a cohort sampled during active COVID-19.

The chain employs TRBV7-9 and TRBJ2-4; tentatively, D is TRBD1 (6 bases). V shed 5 bases and J shed 0 bases, with 14 bases lying between them. The germline V gene has CDR1 SEHNR and CDR2 FQNEAQ (reference sequence). The CDR3 consists of 16 residues. The DNA of the CDR3 is TGTGCCAGCAGCACTGACAGGAGTCTAGCCAAAAACATTCAGTACTTC. Amino acid sequence: CASSTDRSLAKNIQYF. The full variable domain, in which reference TRBV7-9 and TRBJ2-4 provide the parts outside the CDR3, is DTGVSQNPRHKITKRGQNVTFRCDPISEHNRLYWYRQTLGQGPEFLTYFQNEAQLEKSRLLSDRFSAERPKGSFSTLEIQRTEQGDSAMYLCASSTDRSLAKNIQYFGAGTRLSVL.

At least ten counts were recorded for this clone. CDR3 nucleotides: TGTGCCAGCAGTTATGCGGGAGCCTACGAGCAGTACGTC. It yields the protein CASSYAGAYEQYV. The V call is TRBV6-2 or TRBV6-3, the J call TRBJ2-7; 7 bases fit TRBD2. V lost 3 bases, J lost 2 bases, and 1 base stayed unmatched. Per the germline V gene, CDR1 is MNHEY and CDR2 is SVGEGT. CDR3 length equals 13 residues.

V gene TRBV28 combines with J gene TRBJ1-1; 9 bases align to TRBD1. Germline loops: CDR1 MDHEN, CDR2 SYDVKM. The CDR3 is 15 residues long. With 5 bases clipped from V and 1 base from J, the junction kept 5 bases outside the gene matches. CDR3 region: CASSTPGQGNTEAFF. In DNA, the CDR3 is TGTGCCAGCAGTACCCCGGGACAGGGGAACACTGAAGCTTTCTTT.

V and J are TRBV28 and TRBJ1-5; 9 nucleotides match TRBD1. This CDR3 has 18 amino acids. The germline V gene encodes CDR1 MDHEN and CDR2 SYDVKM. Trimming removed 9 bases from V and 0 bases from J; junction bases left unmatched: 15. The CDR3 reads CASRGRTGALYSNQPQHF. CDR3 nucleotide sequence: TGTGCCAGTCGCGGACGGACAGGGGCCTTATATAGCAATCAGCCCCAGCATTTT.

V is TRBV5-4 and J is TRBJ2-7; a weak D match, TRBD1 (5 bases). Trimming removed 2 bases from V and 2 bases from J, with 17 bases in between. The CDR3 runs 16 residues. Germline V lookup: CDR1 SGHNT, CDR2 YYREEE (reference sequence). The CDR3 DNA sequence: TGTGCCAGCAGCTTCCCGGGTCAGGGAATGACCTACGAGCAGTACTTC. Translation gives CASSFPGQGMTYEQYF.

The chain combines TRBV11-3 with TRBJ2-1, with 7 bases lining up with TRBD2. In germline, CDR1 is SGHNT, CDR2 YENEEA. This CDR3 is built from 16 residues. V lost 1 base, J lost 7 bases, and 10 bases stayed unmatched. The CDR3 DNA follows: TGTGCCAGCAGCTTAGGTTTTGGACTAGACTCTAATGAGCAGTTCTTC. Translation gives CASSLGFGLDSNEQFF.

This chain connects TRBV7-3 to TRBJ2-5; the match to TRBD2 covers 10 bases. CDR3 size: 15 residues. Germline trimming cut 2 bases from V and 2 bases from J; bases unmatched to any gene: 2. Germline CDR1 and CDR2: SGHTA and FQGTGA. The CDR3 loop reads CASSLSSGGQETQYF. In DNA, the CDR3 is TGTGCCAGCAGCTTATCTAGCGGGGGACAAGAGACCCAGTACTTC.

V is TRBV7-3 and J is TRBJ1-2; a weak D match, TRBD1 (5 bases). V was shortened by 2 bases and J by 3 bases, with 13 bases between the two germline ends. This CDR3 contains 15 residues. Germline V gene lookup returns CDR1 SGHTA and CDR2 FQGTGA. CDR3 protein: CASSLEAGMDYGYTF. For the CDR3, the DNA is TGTGCCAGCAGCTTAGAAGCAGGGATGGACTATGGCTACACCTTC.

This clone was picked up many times. The rearrangement links TRBV6-5 to TRBJ2-5; the D is unclear. The CDR3 is 13 amino acids. CDR1 is MNHEY, CDR2 SVGAGI, per germline. The V and J ends lost 5 bases and 5 bases respectively, with 12 bases between them. CDR3: CASSPVLSETQYF. The CDR3 DNA reads as TGTGCCAGCAGTCCAGTGCTTTCGGAGACCCAGTACTTC.

Only one count was recorded for this clone. The genes are TRBV27 and TRBJ2-5; TRBD2 matches at 9 bases. The CDR3 is 16 amino acids. Germline trimming cut 2 bases from V and 5 bases from J; bases unmatched to any gene: 9. CDR1 is MNHEY and CDR2 is SMNVEV in the germline V gene (reference sequence). This chain's CDR3 is CASSLEGGGAYETQYF. CDR3 nucleotide sequence: TGTGCCAGCAGTTTAGAGGGCGGGGGGGCTTACGAGACCCAGTACTTC.

The chain carries TRBV11-3 and TRBJ1-3; no firm D call. V was cut by 5 bases and J by 0 bases, with 17 bases left in between. The CDR3 sequence is 17 residues long. Germline CDR1 is SGHNT and CDR2 is YENEEA. The CDR3 DNA is TGTGCCAGCAGCCCCACAGATTCCAGGCCCTCTGGAAACACCATATATTTT. Protein: CASSPTDSRPSGNTIYF. Together with reference TRBV11-3 and TRBJ1-3, the CDR3 gives the full variable domain: EAGVVQSPRYKIIEKKQPVAFWCNPISGHNTLYWYLQNLGQGPELLIRYENEEAVDDSQLPKDRFSAERLKGVDSTLKIQPAELGDSAVYLCASSPTDSRPSGNTIYFGEGSWLTVV.